This T cell receptor (beta chain) was observed in a study of T-cell memory formation after mild COVID-19. Background on the study: Largely, the TCR clusters proved donor specific.

TCR alpha and TCR beta cDNA libraries carrying sample barcodes and UMIs came from 5'RACE with constant-segment primers. TCRdb recomputed calls from the 5' RACE reads with MiXCR, one row per CDR3 protein. The sample records roughly 600,000 distinct CDR3 sequences, 18% being singletons. The table lists this clonotype with a few counts. Its target is unknown. The study's findings and limits: Proof of SARS-CoV-2 specificity was absent for the second-wave clones that crested on day 37. CD4+ clones that contracted lay mainly in CM and EM; CD8+ ones lay in EMRA.

Source material: PBMCs or a T cell subset sorted from them (not recorded which). The origin of this receptor is an adult woman who had mild COVID-19 (a few samples of this study predate the infection). Cell type and time point are not known.

The CDR3 loop is CSVEGLAGRSSYNEQFF. In nucleotides, the CDR3 is TGCAGCGTTGAGGGACTAGCGGGACGAAGCTCCTACAATGAGCAGTTCTTC. V usage is TRBV29-1 and J usage is TRBJ2-1, with 13 bases fitting TRBD2. The CDR3 runs to 17 residues. Per germline, CDR1 SQVTM and CDR2 ANQGSEA. Trimming at V came to 3 bases and at J to 0 bases, leaving 5 bases not matched to a gene.